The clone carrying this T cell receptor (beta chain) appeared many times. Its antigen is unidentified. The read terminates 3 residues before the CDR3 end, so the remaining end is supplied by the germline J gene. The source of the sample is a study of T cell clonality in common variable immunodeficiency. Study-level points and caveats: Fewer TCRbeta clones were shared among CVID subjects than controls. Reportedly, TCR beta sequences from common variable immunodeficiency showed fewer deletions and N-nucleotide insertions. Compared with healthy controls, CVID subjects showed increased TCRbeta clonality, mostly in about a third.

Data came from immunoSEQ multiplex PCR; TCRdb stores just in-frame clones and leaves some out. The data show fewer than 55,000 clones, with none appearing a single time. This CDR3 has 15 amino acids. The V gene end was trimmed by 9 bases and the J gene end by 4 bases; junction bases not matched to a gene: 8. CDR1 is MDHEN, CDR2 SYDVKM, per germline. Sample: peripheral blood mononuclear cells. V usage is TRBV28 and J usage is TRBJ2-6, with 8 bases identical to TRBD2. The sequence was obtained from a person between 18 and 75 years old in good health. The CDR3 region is CASITGGEGANVLTF. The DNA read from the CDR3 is TGTGCCAGTATCACGGGGGGGGAAGGGGCCAACGTC.